The text below deals with one T cell receptor beta chain. The antigen is not known. This specimen belongs to a study of T cell responses to AZD1222 COVID-19 vaccine. Broader study findings: Spike-wide coverage was observed for vaccine-associated CD4 TCRs, with dominant responses at 160-218 and 743-854. Among AZD1222 vaccinees, only 5 to 7 were seropositive at baseline. The breadth and depth of Spike-specific TCRs increased once two AZD1222 doses had been given.

Sequenced by immunoSEQ multiplex PCR; TCRdb stores in-frame clones only, minus some. In the table there are tens of thousands of clones, roughly nine tenths of which are singletons. This sequence was found in an adult in good health. Material: peripheral blood, obtained on day 0 of AZD1222 vaccination.

CDR3 DNA sequence: TGCAGCGTGCCGGGACACCGGAACACTGAAGCTTTCTTT. Its protein product is CSVPGHRNTEAFF. V and J are TRBV29-1 and TRBJ1-1, with D tentatively TRBD1 (6 bases). The germline CDR1 and CDR2 sequences are SQVTM and ANQGSEA. Trimming left V 6 bases short and J 1 base short, with 12 bases between. The CDR3 runs 13 residues.